The 30 T cell receptor beta chains listed next were all sequenced from one sample in a study of human T cells and chemical hapten exposure. Time point reported: patch test 3, about 24 weeks after DPC sensitization. Treatment in this sample: therapeutic diphenylcyclopropenone sensitization with weekly scalp DPC. TCRdb itself ran the RACE reads through MiXCR, one entry per CDR3 protein. The table records 80,000 to 100,000 distinct CDR3 sequences, about a tenth of them present only once. The specimen comprised whole blood, sampled in connection with sensitization to the hapten diphenylcyclopropenone (DPC). These receptors were collected from a woman in her thirties with alopecia areata. Some clones in this sample may be carry-over from other donors' samples.

There are many counts of this clonotype. The rearrangement links TRBV19 to TRBJ2-1; the match to TRBD2 covers 12 bases. The CDR3 is 17 amino acids. V was pared by 6 bases and J by 0 bases, with 6 bases of the junction left unmatched. Germline CDR1 is LNHDA and CDR2 is SQIVND (reference sequence). The CDR3 coding sequence is TGTGCCAGTAGCCCCCTAGCGGGAGGGTACTCCTACAATGAGCAGTTCTTC. Its protein product is CASSPLAGGYSYNEQFF. Together with reference TRBV19 and TRBJ2-1, the CDR3 gives the full variable domain: DGGITQSPKYLFRKEGQNVTLSCEQNLNHDAMYWYRQDPGQGLRLIYYSQIVNDFQKGDIAEGYSVSREKKESFPLTVTSAQKNPTAFYLCASSPLAGGYSYNEQFFGPGTRLTVL.

The V gene is TRBV7-2, the J gene TRBJ2-2; 8 bases are shared with TRBD2. Per germline, CDR1 SGHTA and CDR2 FQGNSA. V dropped 6 bases and J dropped 1; count of bases not matched to a gene: 13. The CDR3 spans 18 residues. The CDR3 nucleotides are TGTGCCAGCAGATTGCGAATAATAGCGGGAAAGAACACCGGGGAGCTGTTTTTT. It is translated as CASRLRIIAGKNTGELFF. The full variable domain, with the rest looked up from reference TRBV7-2 and TRBJ2-2, is GAGVSQSPSNKVTEKGKDVELRCDPISGHTALYWYRQSLGQGLEFLIYFQGNSAPDKSGLPSDRFSAERTGGSVSTLTIQRTQQEDSAVYLCASRLRIIAGKNTGELFFGEGSRLTVL.

This clonotype appeared many times. The chain joins TRBV14 to TRBJ2-2; D perhaps matches TRBD2 (5 bases). Trimming left V 1 base short and J 0 bases short, with 9 bases between. The CDR3 has 16 amino acids. The germline gives CDR1 SGHDN, CDR2 FVKESK. As DNA, the CDR3 is TGTGCCAGCAGCCAAGCGACACTAGCGAACACCGGGGAGCTGTTTTTT. It codes for CASSQATLANTGELFF.

The V and J genes are TRBV7-2 and TRBJ1-2; 8 nucleotides line up with TRBD1. CDR1 and CDR2 from the germline V gene are SGHTA and FQGNSA. After removal of 7 bases from V and 0 bases from J, the junction contained 4 bases not matched to a gene. The CDR3 contains 14 residues. The CDR3 DNA sequence: TGTGCCAGCAAGAAGGGACAGGCTAACTATGGCTACACCTTC. Its translation is CASKKGQANYGYTF.

This chain links TRBV11-2 with TRBJ2-3, with 7 bases matching TRBD1. Germline V gives CDR1 SGHAT, CDR2 FQNNGV. There are 14 residues in the CDR3. J gave up 5 bases and V 3 bases, and 5 bases lay outside the gene matches. CDR3 in DNA: TGTGCCAGCAGCTTGGGGACAGTTGGAGATACGCAGTATTTT. Protein sequence: CASSLGTVGDTQYF. The full variable domain, completed using reference TRBV11-2 and TRBJ2-3, is EAGVAQSPRYKIIEKRQSVAFWCNPISGHATLYWYQQILGQGPKLLIQFQNNGVVDDSQLPKDRFSAERLKGVDSTLKIQPAKLEDSAVYLCASSLGTVGDTQYFGPGTRLTVL.

This clonotype turned up a few times. V and J are TRBV5-4 and TRBJ2-2, with D unclear. Germline V gene lookup returns CDR1 SGHNT and CDR2 YYREEE (reference sequence). Trimming cost V 6 bases and J 0 bases, with 6 bases left between them. The CDR3 covers 13 residues. The CDR3 nucleotides are TGTGCCAGCACCTATACGAACACCGGGGAGCTGTTTTTT. Translating gives CASTYTNTGELFF.

This clonotype has a handful of counts. CDR3 in amino acids: CASGLAPSDTQYF. CDR3 sequence (DNA): TGTGCTAGTGGTTTGGCCCCATCAGATACGCAGTATTTT. This sequence joins TRBV12-5 and TRBJ2-3; D not resolved. The germline V and J ends were trimmed by 1 base and 4 bases, with 6 bases remaining between them. This CDR3 contains 13 residues. The germline V gene has CDR1 LGHNT and CDR2 FRNRAP.

This clonotype has at least ten counts. As DNA, the CDR3 is TGTGCCAGCAGCTTAACTAGCGGCCCCTCAGATACGCAGTATTTT. Amino acid sequence: CASSLTSGPSDTQYF. The genes are TRBV7-3 and TRBJ2-3; D perhaps matches TRBD2 (6 bases). Germline CDR1 and CDR2: SGHTA and FQGTGA. The germline V and J ends were trimmed by 0 bases and 4 bases, with 11 bases remaining between them. The CDR3 covers 15 residues. Using reference TRBV7-3 and TRBJ2-3 for the parts outside the CDR3, the full variable domain is GAGVSQTPSNKVTEKGKYVELRCDPISGHTALYWYRQSLGQGPEFLIYFQGTGAADDSGLPNDRFFAVRPEGSVSTLKIQRTERGDSAVYLCASSLTSGPSDTQYFGPGTRLTVL.

The chain uses TRBV28 and TRBJ1-5; 7 nucleotides align to TRBD1. J gave up 9 bases and V 5 bases, and 13 bases lay outside the gene matches. This CDR3 is 15 amino acids long. Germline CDR1 reads MDHEN; CDR2 reads SYDVKM. CDR3 in amino acids: CASSPIGQAAGPQHF. CDR3 nucleotides: TGTGCCAGCAGTCCCATTGGACAGGCGGCCGGGCCCCAGCATTTT.

This clonotype was observed many times. The rearrangement joins TRBV28 to TRBJ2-6, with D tentatively TRBD2 (5 bases). In germline, CDR1 is MDHEN, CDR2 SYDVKM. V was clipped by 8 bases and J by 0 bases, with 5 bases between them. The CDR3 runs 13 residues. The CDR3 sequence is CASEGSGANVLTF. For the CDR3, the DNA is TGTGCCAGCGAGGGCTCTGGGGCCAACGTCCTGACTTTC.

The sample holds many counts of this clonotype. The chain employs TRBV5-4 and TRBJ2-2; the match to TRBD1 covers 11 bases. This CDR3 contains 16 residues. The germline gives CDR1 SGHNT, CDR2 YYREEE (reference sequence). V lost 0 bases to trimming and J lost 7 bases; unmatched junction nucleotides: 5. CDR3 protein: CASSLGGQGANGELFF. The CDR3 nucleotides read TGTGCCAGCAGCTTGGGTGGACAGGGGGCAAACGGGGAGCTGTTTTTT.

This clonotype came up a few times. The gene calls are TRBV5-5 and TRBJ2-7; no clear D gene. Trimming took off 0 bases at V and 2 bases at J, with 6 bases between the two ends. This CDR3 is 13 amino acids long. Germline CDR1 reads SGHKS; CDR2 reads YYEKEE (reference sequence). For the CDR3, the DNA is TGTGCCAGCAGCTTGGACGGACCCTACGAGCAGTACGTC. Translated: CASSLDGPYEQYV.

This clonotype was seen a handful of times. The chain employs TRBV10-3 and TRBJ2-1, with a tentative D call TRBD1 (6 bases). The germline gives CDR1 ENHRY, CDR2 SYGVKD. Trimming cost V 5 bases and J 6 bases, with 11 bases left between them. The CDR3 sequence is 13 residues long. The CDR3 protein is CAISYQGINEQFF. DNA for the CDR3: TGTGCCATCAGTTACCAGGGGATCAATGAGCAGTTCTTC.

This clonotype was observed at least ten times. The rearrangement links TRBV7-6 to TRBJ2-1; D is perhaps TRBD2 (5 bases). Trimming pared 2 bases from V and 5 bases from J, leaving 16 bases between. The CDR3 has 16 amino acids. The V gene's germline CDR1 is SGHVS and CDR2 FNYEAQ. The CDR3 nucleotides are TGTGCCAGCAGCTTAATTTCAGTCGTGGGAGACAATGAGCAGTTCTTC. Protein: CASSLISVVGDNEQFF.

This clonotype appeared many times. V gene TRBV6-4 combines with J gene TRBJ1-5; D call uncertain. Germline assignment: CDR1 MRHNA and CDR2 SNTAGT. The CDR3 is made up of 14 amino acids. The V gene lost 2 bases and the J gene lost 2 bases, with 7 bases spanning the gap. CDR3 bases: TGTGCCAGCAGTGACATCCAGGGCAATCAGCCCCAGCATTTT. This translates into CASSDIQGNQPQHF.

In its sample, this clonotype was seen once. The V call is TRBV2, the J call TRBJ1-6; D remains ambiguous. CDR1 SNHLY and CDR2 FYNNEI come from the germline V gene. The ends were cut back, 2 bases at V and 12 bases at J, with 11 bases in the middle. The CDR3 is 13 amino acids. DNA for the CDR3: TGTGCCAGCAGTGAACGGTCACCGGAACCCCTCCACTTT. Its translation: CASSERSPEPLHF. The whole variable domain, remainder taken from reference TRBV2 and TRBJ1-6, is EPEVTQTPSHQVTQMGQEVILRCVPISNHLYFYWYRQILGQKVEFLVSFYNNEISEKSEIFDDQFSVERPDGSNFTLKIRSTKLEDSAMYFCASSERSPEPLHFGNGTRLTVT.

The table lists this clonotype with many counts. The gene calls are TRBV12-3 or TRBV12-4 and TRBJ2-3, with TRBD2 identical over 10 bases. The CDR3 consists of 15 residues. The trim removed 7 bases at V and 2 bases at J, leaving 6 bases unmatched. In DNA form, the CDR3 reads TGTGCCAGCACCGATAGCGGGGGGATCACAGATACGCAGTATTTT. It specifies CASTDSGGITDTQYF.

There are a few counts of this clonotype. This rearrangement joins TRBV11-2 to TRBJ1-5; D is possibly TRBD1 (5 bases). The CDR3 has 13 residues. Germline loops: CDR1 SGHAT, CDR2 FQNNGV. V was pared by 0 bases and J by 7 bases, with 7 bases between. The CDR3, as DNA: TGTGCCAGCAGCTTAGATCAGGGACAGCCCCAGCATTTT. Translated, it gives CASSLDQGQPQHF.

V gene TRBV4-1 combines with J gene TRBJ2-7; tentatively, D is TRBD2 (6 bases). The CDR3 runs 17 residues. The germline V and J ends were trimmed by 1 base and 4 bases, with 20 bases remaining between them. The V gene's germline CDR1 is MGHRA and CDR2 YSYEKL. This CDR3 reads CASSQAATGTLSYEQYF. CDR3 DNA sequence: TGCGCCAGCAGCCAAGCCGCCACCGGGACTTTATCGTACGAGCAGTACTTC.

The sample holds a few counts of this clonotype. The chain has TRBV5-1 and TRBJ1-5; TRBD1 matches at 7 bases. Trimming took 4 bases from V and 1 from J; bases not matched to a gene: 5. The CDR3 runs to 15 residues. Germline-derived CDR1 and CDR2 are SGHRS and YFSETQ. CDR3 sequence reads: CASSSGTASNQPQHF. CDR3 nucleotide sequence: TGCGCCAGCAGCAGCGGGACAGCCAGCAATCAGCCCCAGCATTTT.

This clonotype came up many times. This chain connects TRBV5-1 to TRBJ2-3; D is unresolved. V lost 0 bases and J 0 bases, leaving 11 bases between the germline ends. Germline CDR1 is SGHRS and CDR2 is YFSETQ. The CDR3 runs 16 residues. The CDR3 sequence: CASSLAGEGSTDTQYF. The DNA of the CDR3 is TGCGCCAGCAGCTTGGCTGGGGAAGGGAGCACAGATACGCAGTATTTT.

The chain combines TRBV28 with TRBJ2-3; 7 bases are shared with TRBD2. Losses at the gene ends were 8 bases for V and 2 bases for J; bases not matched to a gene: 4. CDR1 and CDR2 (germline): MDHEN, SYDVKM. CDR3 length: 13 residues. The CDR3 nucleotides read TGTGCCAGCTTAGCGGGCGACACAGATACGCAGTATTTT. Protein sequence: CASLAGDTDTQYF.

The rearrangement links TRBV11-2 to TRBJ2-3, with D hard to call. Germline V gene data show CDR1 as SGHAT and CDR2 as FQNNGV. This CDR3 comprises 13 residues. V was trimmed by 1 base and J by 7 bases, leaving 9 bases between them. In DNA, the CDR3 is TGTGCCAGCAGCTTAGTGTCTGGAAATACGCAGTATTTT. It specifies CASSLVSGNTQYF.

Only a few counts were recorded for this clonotype. The chain couples TRBV14 to TRBJ2-1, with D unclear. Germline-derived CDR1 and CDR2 are SGHDN and FVKESK. This CDR3 comprises 15 residues. The V end was cut by 2 bases, the J end by 2 bases, with 10 bases between. CDR3 region: CASSQIDGTYNEQFF. CDR3 coding DNA: TGTGCCAGCAGCCAAATCGACGGTACCTACAATGAGCAGTTCTTC.

This clonotype was counted ten times or more. The chain combines TRBV5-1 with TRBJ2-7, with 10 bases that match TRBD1. This CDR3 is built from 15 residues. Looked up from germline, CDR1 is SGHRS and CDR2 is YFSETQ. Trimming at V came to 3 bases and at J to 4 bases, leaving 7 bases not matched to a gene. The CDR3 sequence is CASSYGTGATYEQYV. CDR3 nucleotides: TGCGCCAGCAGCTACGGGACAGGGGCAACTTACGAGCAGTACGTC.

This clonotype has a handful of counts. This chain links TRBV28 with TRBJ1-1; maybe TRBD1 (5 bases). The V and J ends lost 7 bases and 11 bases respectively, with 17 bases between them. This CDR3 comprises 12 residues. The germline V gene encodes CDR1 MDHEN and CDR2 SYDVKM. The DNA for the CDR3 is TGTGCCAGCACCCAGGGCAGTCTCAGGGCTTTCTTT. Protein product: CASTQGSLRAFF.

The rearrangement joins TRBV2 to TRBJ1-2, with 8 bases aligning to TRBD1. The CDR3 spans 17 residues. CDR1 and CDR2 (germline): SNHLY, FYNNEI. V lost 1 base, J lost 5 bases, and 12 bases stayed unmatched. The CDR3 here is CASSEGYPGQGGYGYTF. As DNA, the CDR3 is TGTGCCAGCAGTGAAGGGTACCCCGGACAGGGAGGATATGGCTACACCTTC.

This clonotype was counted many times. The gene calls are TRBV7-9 and TRBJ1-1, with D perhaps TRBD1 (5 bases). V was cut by 5 bases and J by 3 bases, with 16 bases left in between. CDR1 and CDR2 from the germline V gene are SEHNR and FQNEAQ (reference sequence). The CDR3 consists of 15 residues. The CDR3: CASSQRGGDHTEAFF. In nucleotides, the CDR3 is TGTGCCAGCAGCCAACGTGGGGGGGACCACACTGAAGCTTTCTTT.

This clonotype appeared a few times. This rearrangement joins TRBV3-1 to TRBJ1-4, with unresolved D. There are 11 residues in the CDR3. Germline CDR1 and CDR2: LGHDT and YNNKEL (reference sequence). V was clipped by 3 bases and J by 10 bases, with 6 bases between them. In nucleotides, the CDR3 is TGTGCCAGCAGCCATCCCGGAAAACTGTTTTTT. Translated: CASSHPGKLFF. Full variable domain (missing parts from reference TRBV3-1 and TRBJ1-4): DTAVSQTPKYLVTQMGNDKSIKCEQNLGHDTMYWYKQDSKKFLKIMFSYNNKELIINETVPNRFSPKSPDKAHLNLHINSLELGDSAVYFCASSHPGKLFFGSGTQLSVL.

This clonotype was detected ten times or more. V gene TRBV28 combines with J gene TRBJ2-7; D gene unclear. Trimming stripped 3 bases from V and 7 bases from J, with 7 bases between. CDR3 length: 11 amino acids. Looked up from germline, CDR1 is MDHEN and CDR2 is SYDVKM. The CDR3 is CASSFLREQYF. The DNA for the CDR3 is TGTGCCAGCAGTTTTTTGAGGGAGCAGTACTTC.